Presented here are 19 T cell receptor beta chains from one specimen sequenced in a study of shared clonotypes between healthy human individuals. Clones were read by immunoSEQ multiplex PCR, and TCRdb kept only the in-frame ones, dropping some. The table includes roughly 1 million clones, around three quarters detected once. Sequencing input: memory CD4+ T cells from PBMCs. Specified subset: CD45RA-negative fraction. All receptors derive from a man younger than 30 in good health. Some clones in this sample may be carry-over from other donors' samples.

The chain carries TRBV6-1 and TRBJ1-1; 9 nucleotides agree with TRBD1. V lost 8 bases and J lost 1; bases outside the gene matches: 5. Germline values: CDR1 MNHNS, CDR2 SASEGT. CDR3 length: 14 residues. DNA for the CDR3: TGTGCCAGCCGTCAGACAGGGGGGAACACTGAAGCTTTCTTT. Translation: CASRQTGGNTEAFF.

Comment on this clone: The germline gene is not matched at one end of the junction; a read error may be the cause. The chain joins TRBV28 to TRBJ2-7; the match to TRBD2 covers 9 bases. Germline lookup yields CDR1 MDHEN and CDR2 SYDVKM. There are 11 residues in the CDR3. Written as DNA, the CDR3 is TGTGCCAGCAGTTTCTTTAGCGGGAGCTCGTTC. Amino acids: CASSFFSGSSF.

The chain employs TRBV5-6 and TRBJ2-1, with TRBD2 matching over 7 bases. Germline-derived CDR1 and CDR2 are SGHDT and YYEEEE. V lost 1 base, J lost 5 bases, and 6 bases stayed unmatched. The CDR3 has 15 amino acids. CDR3 sequence reads: CASSLRGRGDNEQFF. The CDR3 DNA reads as TGTGCCAGCAGCTTGCGCGGGAGAGGGGACAATGAGCAGTTCTTC.

The V call is TRBV30, the J call TRBJ2-5, with 7 positions matching TRBD2. The ends lost 2 bases at V and 5 bases at J; junction bases unmatched: 5. Looked up from germline, CDR1 is GTSNPN and CDR2 is SVGIG (reference sequence). The CDR3 is made up of 13 amino acids. The CDR3, as DNA: TGTGCCTGGAGTTACGGGGGGTGGGAGACCCAGTACTTC. Its protein product is CAWSYGGWETQYF.

The genes are TRBV5-1 and TRBJ1-1; 7 nucleotides line up with TRBD1. The junction had 3 bases not matched to a gene; V was cut back by 4 bases and J by 3 bases. The CDR3 is 13 residues long. CDR1 is SGHRS and CDR2 is YFSETQ in the germline V gene. The chain's CDR3 is CASSRQGHTEAFF. The CDR3 DNA sequence: TGCGCCAGCAGCCGACAGGGTCACACTGAAGCTTTCTTT.

The chain is built from TRBV11-2 and TRBJ2-5; possibly TRBD1 for D (7 bases). CDR1 is SGHAT and CDR2 is FQNNGV in the germline V gene. The CDR3 is 15 amino acids. Trimming shortened V by 5 bases and J by 5 bases, and 18 bases separated the two germline ends. The CDR3 nucleotides read TGTGCCAGCAGCCCGGTGAAAGGAGGGGGCGAGACCCAGTACTTC. Protein: CASSPVKGGGETQYF.

The chain joins TRBV10-1 to TRBJ1-5; D perhaps matches TRBD1 (5 bases). The CDR3 is made up of 13 amino acids. Germline-derived CDR1 and CDR2 are WNHNN and SYGVQD (reference sequence). V was clipped by 0 bases and J by 10 bases, with 10 bases between them. Written as DNA, the CDR3 is TGCGCCAGCAGTGAGTCAGGGGAAGGACCCCAGCATTTT. This gives the protein CASSESGEGPQHF.

V and J are TRBV9 and TRBJ2-7; D not certain. The V and J ends lost 4 bases and 6 bases respectively, with 17 bases between them. The germline CDR1 and CDR2 sequences are SGDLS and YYNGEE. CDR3 length: 14 residues. This CDR3 reads CASSPDLGALEQYF. In nucleotides, the CDR3 is TGTGCCAGCAGCCCGGATCTGGGCGCCCTCGAGCAGTACTTC.

This clone was counted between two and nine times. The chain is built from TRBV7-2 and TRBJ2-2; TRBD2 matches at 9 bases. This CDR3 is 16 amino acids long. The germline V gene has CDR1 SGHTA and CDR2 FQGNSA. With V trimmed by 5 bases and J by 3 bases, 7 bases remained unmatched. DNA for the CDR3: TGTGCCAGCAGCCTTTTTAGCGGGAGTTACACCGGGGAGCTGTTTTTT. This translates into CASSLFSGSYTGELFF.

The rearrangement uses TRBV28 and TRBJ1-1, with 9 bases fitting TRBD1. J lost 5 bases, V lost 5 bases, and 12 bases had no gene match. Germline V lookup: CDR1 MDHEN, CDR2 SYDVKM. The CDR3 length is 16 residues. The CDR3 DNA sequence: TGTGCCAGCAGTCCACCCTACAGGGGGCAGACGACTGAAGCTTTCTTT. Encoded protein: CASSPPYRGQTTEAFF. The complete variable domain, with remaining parts taken from reference TRBV28 and TRBJ1-1, reads DVKVTQSSRYLVKRTGEKVFLECVQDMDHENMFWYRQDPGLGLRLIYFSYDVKMKEKGDIPEGYSVSREKKERFSLILESASTNQTSMYLCASSPPYRGQTTEAFFGQGTRLTVV.

The rearrangement links TRBV12-5 to TRBJ2-7; D uncertain. Germline V lookup: CDR1 LGHNT, CDR2 FRNRAP. Trimming took off 2 bases at V and 6 bases at J, with 8 bases between the two ends. The CDR3 contains 12 residues. The CDR3 here is CASGLSRREQYF. The DNA of the CDR3 is TGTGCTAGTGGTTTGAGCAGGCGCGAGCAGTACTTC.

This chain joins TRBV27 and TRBJ1-6, with D perhaps matching TRBD1 (5 bases). V lost 3 bases to trimming and J lost 0 bases, with 12 bases between them. The CDR3 has 17 residues. The germline CDR1 and CDR2 sequences are MNHEY and SMNVEV (reference sequence). The CDR3 DNA reads TGTGCCAGCAGTTTTACCCAGGGAAGCTCCTATAATTCACCCCTCCACTTT. It specifies CASSFTQGSSYNSPLHF.

The CDR3 is CASSLQRDYGYTF. CDR3 bases: TGTGCCAGCAGCTTGCAGAGGGATTATGGCTACACCTTC. This rearrangement joins TRBV5-4 to TRBJ1-2; D is unclear. V gave up 1 base and J gave up 5 bases, with 9 bases separating them. The CDR3 is 13 amino acids. Germline-derived CDR1 and CDR2 are SGHNT and YYREEE (reference sequence).

CDR3 amino acids: CASSVGDRNHPGTDTQYF. In nucleotides, the CDR3 is TGTGCCAGCAGCGTCGGAGATCGCAATCACCCAGGCACAGATACGCAGTATTTT. The chain carries TRBV9 and TRBJ2-3, with D unclear. Germline loops: CDR1 SGDLS, CDR2 YYNGEE. The CDR3 spans 18 residues. Trimming pared 2 bases from V and 1 base from J, leaving 20 bases between.

This chain links TRBV27 with TRBJ1-2; 9 bases map to TRBD1. Germline values: CDR1 MNHEY, CDR2 SMNVEV (reference sequence). J was trimmed by 0 bases and V by 4 bases; bases with no gene match: 3. CDR3 length equals 15 residues. The CDR3 region is CASSWGQGANYGYTF. In DNA, the CDR3 is TGTGCCAGCAGTTGGGGACAGGGAGCTAACTATGGCTACACCTTC.

About this clone: A read error is the likely source, as a far larger clone sits one nucleotide away. This specimen includes other DNA sequences encoding the same CDR3. V and J are TRBV2 and TRBJ2-2; 10 bases line up with TRBD1. The CDR3 consists of 16 residues. The J segment lost 4 bases and the V segment lost 8 bases, leaving 10 bases of the junction unmatched. CDR1 and CDR2 (germline): SNHLY, FYNNEI. CDR3 in DNA: TGTGCCAGCTCCGGGACAGGGGTAGGTCTCACCGGGGAGCTGTTTTTT. This encodes CASSGTGVGLTGELFF. Together with reference TRBV2 and TRBJ2-2, the CDR3 gives the full variable domain: EPEVTQTPSHQVTQMGQEVILRCVPISNHLYFYWYRQILGQKVEFLVSFYNNEISEKSEIFDDQFSVERPDGSNFTLKIRSTKLEDSAMYFCASSGTGVGLTGELFFGEGSRLTVL.

The chain is built from TRBV10-3 and TRBJ1-4; 9 positions match TRBD1. The V and J ends lost 10 bases and 0 bases, in that order; junction bases with no gene match: 9. Germline CDR1 and CDR2: ENHRY and SYGVKD. There are 16 residues in the CDR3. The CDR3, as DNA: TGTGCCACCAGGGACAGGGATATCGCAACTAATGAAAAACTGTTTTTT. This sequence encodes CATRDRDIATNEKLFF.

This clone came up once. J is TRBJ1-1 and V is TRBV11-1; 10 bases align to TRBD1. The J segment lost 10 bases and the V segment lost 5 bases, leaving 10 bases of the junction unmatched. The CDR3 length is 14 residues. From germline, CDR1 is SGHAT and CDR2 FQDESV (reference sequence). The CDR3 spells CASSEDRGRIGAFF. In DNA, the CDR3 is TGTGCCAGCAGCGAAGACAGGGGGCGGATTGGAGCTTTCTTT.

The chain has TRBV28 and TRBJ2-5, with no clear D. V gave up 3 bases and J gave up 5 bases, with 4 bases separating them. CDR1 MDHEN and CDR2 SYDVKM come from the germline V gene. CDR3 length equals 11 residues. CDR3: CASSFFETQYF. The CDR3, as DNA: TGTGCCAGCAGTTTTTTTGAGACCCAGTACTTC.